This is a list of T cell receptor beta chains from one sample in a study of shared clonotypes between healthy human individuals. The assay was immunoSEQ multiplex PCR, and TCRdb's table has in-frame clones only and misses some. The table records around 510,000 clones, roughly 79% of them present only once. The specimen sequenced was PBMCs. The receptor set was obtained from a woman aged 40 to 50 in good health. Some clones in this sample may be carry-over from other donors' samples. Each CDR3 is given with its conserved first and last residue. A D gene is named only where the DNA matches it firmly. Expanded clones get a size class; other rows say once, few or many, or leave the size out.

V	J	length	size	D	CDR3	DNA
TRBV30	TRBJ2-7	14	NA	NA	CAWKATPSSYEQYF	TGTGCCTGGAAGGCGACACCGAGCTCCTACGAGCAGTACTTC
TRBV2	TRBJ2-7	13	NA	TRBD2	CASGGLAGGGQYF	TGTGCCAGCGGGGGACTAGCGGGAGGAGGGCAGTACTTC
TRBV10-3	TRBJ1-5	14	NA	NA	CAISRQHSNQPQHF	TGTGCCATCAGCCGACAGCATAGCAATCAGCCCCAGCATTTT
TRBV2	TRBJ1-2	16	NA	TRBD1	CASSDPLRGRSYGYTF	TGTGCCAGCAGTGACCCCCTCAGGGGGAGATCCTATGGCTACACCTTC
TRBV2	TRBJ1-4	13	NA	TRBD1	CAGRQGINEKLFF	TGTGCCGGCCGACAGGGAATTAATGAAAAACTGTTTTTT
TRBV15	TRBJ1-2	13	NA	NA	CATSRVGTYGYTF	TGTGCCACCAGCAGAGTAGGGACGTATGGCTACACCTTC
TRBV5-1	TRBJ2-2	14	NA	NA	CASRIGGPTGELFF	TGCGCCAGCAGGATAGGGGGGCCCACCGGGGAGCTGTTTTTT
TRBV9	TRBJ2-3	17	NA	TRBD2	CASSLGLAGLSTDTQYF	TGTGCCAGCAGTCTGGGACTAGCGGGACTGAGCACAGATACGCAGTATTTT
TRBV27	TRBJ2-5	14	NA	NA	CASSSPGLGKTQYF	TGTGCCAGCAGTTCTCCGGGACTCGGAAAGACCCAGTACTTC
TRBV27	TRBJ2-3	11	NA	NA	CASSRGDTQYF	TGTGCCAGCAGCCGAGGGGATACGCAGTATTTT
TRBV5-1	TRBJ2-7	15	NA	NA	CASRYAKGVAYEQYF	TGCGCCAGCAGGTATGCGAAAGGGGTCGCCTACGAGCAGTACTTC
TRBV28	TRBJ1-2	15	few	NA	CASSRQLNANYGYTF	TGTGCCAGCAGCCGACAGCTTAACGCTAACTATGGCTACACCTTC
TRBV4-3	TRBJ2-7	13	NA	NA	CASSQFRYYEQYF	TGCGCCAGCAGCCAATTTAGGTACTACGAGCAGTACTTC
TRBV7-3	TRBJ2-7	13	NA	NA	CASSLEVRDEQYF	TGTGCCAGCAGCTTAGAGGTTAGGGACGAGCAGTACTTC
TRBV19	TRBJ1-4	14	NA	NA	CASSIAGSNEKLFF	TGTGCCAGTAGTATAGCAGGGAGTAATGAAAAACTGTTTTTT
TRBV6-5	TRBJ2-7	15	NA	NA	CASRSTGSLEHEQYF	TGTGCCAGCAGGTCTACAGGGTCCCTTGAGCACGAGCAGTACTTC
TRBV28	TRBJ2-1	15	NA	TRBD1	CASSTGTGMYNEQFF	TGTGCCAGCAGTACCGGGACAGGGATGTACAATGAGCAGTTCTTC
TRBV30	TRBJ2-1	15	NA	TRBD2	CAWGPGGSSYNEQFF	TGTGCCTGGGGCCCCGGCGGGAGCTCCTACAATGAGCAGTTCTTC
TRBV21-1	TRBJ2-7	15	NA	NA	CASTLWCRYSYEQYF	TGTGCCAGCACCCTATGGTGCAGGTACTCCTACGAGCAGTACTTC
TRBV10-3	TRBJ1-2	13	NA	NA	CAISESQGDGYTF	TGTGCCATCAGTGAGTCGCAGGGAGATGGCTACACCTTC
TRBV4-3	TRBJ1-2	14	NA	NA	CASSQQAATYGYTF	TGCGCCAGCAGCCAACAGGCCGCGACCTATGGCTACACCTTC
TRBV4-2	TRBJ2-7	15	NA	NA	CASSLVPAASYEQYF	TGTGCCAGCAGCTTGGTTCCAGCGGCGTCCTACGAGCAGTACTTC
TRBV7-9	TRBJ1-3	14	NA	NA	CASSLAGEGNTIYF	TGTGCCAGCAGCTTAGCAGGGGAAGGAAACACCATATATTTT
TRBV6-5	TRBJ2-7	14	NA	TRBD2	CASSGLAGTNEQYF	TGTGCCAGCAGCGGACTAGCGGGGACAAACGAGCAGTACTTC
TRBV30	TRBJ2-7	14	NA	NA	CAWRDGGGSYEQYF	TGTGCCTGGAGGGATGGGGGCGGGAGCTACGAGCAGTACTTC
TRBV27	TRBJ2-3	13	NA	NA	CASSLSSTDTQYF	TGTGCCAGCAGTTTAAGTAGCACAGATACGCAGTATTTT
TRBV4-2	TRBJ1-2	15	NA	NA	CASSRERQGYYGHTF	TGTGCCAGCAGCCGCGAAAGGCAGGGATACTATGGCCACACCTTC
TRBV18	TRBJ1-3	15	few	NA	CASSSRTESGNTIYF	TGTGCCAGCTCATCGAGGACTGAGTCTGGAAACACCATATATTTT
TRBV11-3	TRBJ2-7	13	NA	NA	CASSLVSGGEQYF	TGTGCCAGCAGCTTAGTTTCCGGGGGCGAGCAGTACTTC
TRBV19	TRBJ1-5	16	few	TRBD1	CASSLTDRDGNQPQHF	TGTGCCAGTAGTTTAACCGACAGGGATGGCAATCAGCCCCAGCATTTT
TRBV30	TRBJ1-5	14	NA	TRBD1	CAWAAGQSNQPQHF	TGTGCCTGGGCGGCGGGACAGAGCAATCAGCCCCAGCATTTT
TRBV30	TRBJ1-4	15	NA	NA	CAWSLRGGWGEKLFF	TGTGCCTGGAGTCTCCGGGGAGGGTGGGGTGAAAAACTGTTTTTT
TRBV11-2	TRBJ2-7	12	NA	TRBD1	CASRGQGWEQYF	TGTGCCAGCAGGGGACAGGGGTGGGAGCAGTACTTC
TRBV5-1	TRBJ1-1	13	NA	TRBD1	CASSSQGFTEAFF	TGCGCCAGCAGCTCACAGGGGTTTACTGAAGCTTTCTTT
TRBV7-3	TRBJ2-2	17	NA	NA	CASSLYMTGRDLGELFF	TGTGCCAGCAGCCTATATATGACAGGGAGGGACCTCGGGGAGCTGTTTTTT
TRBV30	TRBJ2-3	14	NA	TRBD2	CAYTTGLATDTQYF	TGTGCCTATACAACCGGACTAGCTACAGATACGCAGTATTTT
TRBV2	TRBJ1-1	12	NA	NA	CASTRKNTEAFF	TGTGCCAGCACTCGGAAGAACACTGAAGCTTTCTTT
TRBV27	TRBJ2-1	16	many	TRBD2	CASSSYLAGGYNEQFF	TGTGCCAGCAGTTCCTACCTAGCGGGAGGGTACAATGAGCAGTTCTTC
TRBV4-2	TRBJ2-3	16	NA	TRBD2	CASSQNLAVSTDTQYF	TGTGCCAGCAGCCAGAACCTAGCGGTTAGCACAGATACGCAGTATTTT
TRBV29-1	TRBJ2-1	14	NA	TRBD2	CSVVLAGGSNEQFF	TGCAGCGTAGTACTAGCGGGAGGGTCCAATGAGCAGTTCTTC
TRBV28	TRBJ1-1	12	NA	NA	CASKVLNTEAFF	TGTGCCAGCAAGGTCTTGAACACTGAAGCTTTCTTT
TRBV5-1	TRBJ2-3	15	NA	NA	CASSVTERSTDTQYF	TGCGCCAGCAGCGTTACGGAGCGGAGCACAGATACGCAGTATTTT
TRBV7-9	TRBJ2-2	15	NA	TRBD1	CASSPGQVGTGELFF	TGTGCCAGCAGCCCAGGACAGGTGGGGACCGGGGAGCTGTTTTTT
TRBV29-1	TRBJ2-3	14	NA	TRBD2	CSVAGTSVTDTQYF	TGCAGCGTCGCCGGGACTAGCGTTACAGATACGCAGTATTTT
TRBV27	TRBJ1-6	15	NA	TRBD1	CASSFDREYNSPLHF	TGTGCCAGCAGTTTTGACAGGGAATATAATTCACCCCTCCACTTT
TRBV30	TRBJ2-3	12	NA	NA	CAWSVQVDTQYF	TGTGCCTGGAGTGTACAAGTAGATACGCAGTATTTT
TRBV14	TRBJ2-1	13	NA	NA	CASNLVGGNEQFF	TGTGCCAGCAATCTAGTAGGCGGCAATGAGCAGTTCTTC
TRBV7-2	TRBJ2-1	16	NA	TRBD2	CASSPFGGRTSYEQFF	TGTGCCAGCAGCCCCTTCGGCGGGAGAACCAGCTATGAGCAGTTCTTC
TRBV19	TRBJ1-3	16	NA	TRBD1	CASSSQGALSGNTIYF	TGTGCCAGTAGTTCCCAGGGGGCTCTCTCTGGAAACACCATATATTTT
TRBV11-3	TRBJ2-2	14	few	NA	CASSLGPGTGELFF	TGTGCCAGCAGCTTAGGGCCTGGGACCGGGGAGCTGTTTTTT
TRBV7-6	TRBJ1-4	14	few	TRBD1	CASSLGGQDEKLFF	TGTGCCAGCAGCTTAGGGGGACAGGATGAAAAACTGTTTTTT
TRBV5-1	TRBJ1-4	14	NA	NA	CASSGDGPNEKLFF	TGCGCCAGCAGCGGGGACGGTCCTAATGAAAAACTGTTTTTT
TRBV11-2	TRBJ2-5	16	NA	NA	CASSLVGIQGQETQYF	TGTGCCAGCAGCTTAGTCGGTATCCAGGGGCAAGAGACCCAGTACTTC
TRBV5-4	TRBJ2-7	13	NA	NA	CASSLDEGNEQYF	TGTGCCAGCAGCTTGGACGAGGGGAACGAGCAGTACTTC
TRBV28	TRBJ2-7	16	once	TRBD2	CASSSTLAGSSYEQYF	TGTGCCAGCAGTTCCACCCTAGCGGGAAGCTCCTACGAGCAGTACTTC
TRBV7-9	TRBJ2-1	14	NA	NA	CASSLVSVANEQFF	TGTGCCAGCAGCTTAGTATCCGTGGCCAATGAGCAGTTCTTC
TRBV7-2	TRBJ1-5	15	NA	NA	CASSPRASGNQPQHF	TGTGCCAGCAGCCCCCGGGCGTCGGGCAATCAGCCCCAGCATTTT
TRBV7-8	TRBJ2-6	18	NA	TRBD1	CASSPRDRVRSGANVLTF	TGTGCCAGCAGCCCAAGGGACAGGGTTCGGTCTGGGGCCAACGTCCTGACTTTC
TRBV2	TRBJ2-1	13	NA	NA	CASSRRIYNEQFF	TGTGCCAGCAGTAGGAGGATCTACAATGAGCAGTTCTTC
TRBV11-1	TRBJ2-7	15	NA	TRBD2	CASSLWTRGDYEQYF	TGTGCCAGCAGCCTATGGACTAGAGGGGATTACGAGCAGTACTTC